The source of this TCR beta chain is a study of blood T cells in healthy people across ages. Overall study findings and caveats: Any conclusive comparison of naive versus antigen-experienced cells was prevented by using unsorted PBMCs.

This CDR3 has 14 residues. Germline loops: CDR1 SGHRS, CDR2 YFSETQ. V was shortened by 0 bases and J by 3 bases, with 9 bases between the two germline ends. A J-beta primer mix and a sample-barcoded 5' primer were used in a second PCR of about 7 to 12 cycles. TCRdb fed the 5' RACE reads into MiXCR, producing one record per CDR3 protein. Among more than 500,000 distinct CDR3 sequences listed, approximately 27% were seen once. Concerning this clonotype: Its antigen is undetermined.

The TCR was taken from an older woman in good health. The chain employs TRBV5-1 and TRBJ2-5; D remains ambiguous. Specimen: blood. In DNA form, the CDR3 reads TGCGCCAGCAGCTTGGCCCAAACCGAAGAGACCCAGTACTTC. It encodes CASSLAQTEETQYF.